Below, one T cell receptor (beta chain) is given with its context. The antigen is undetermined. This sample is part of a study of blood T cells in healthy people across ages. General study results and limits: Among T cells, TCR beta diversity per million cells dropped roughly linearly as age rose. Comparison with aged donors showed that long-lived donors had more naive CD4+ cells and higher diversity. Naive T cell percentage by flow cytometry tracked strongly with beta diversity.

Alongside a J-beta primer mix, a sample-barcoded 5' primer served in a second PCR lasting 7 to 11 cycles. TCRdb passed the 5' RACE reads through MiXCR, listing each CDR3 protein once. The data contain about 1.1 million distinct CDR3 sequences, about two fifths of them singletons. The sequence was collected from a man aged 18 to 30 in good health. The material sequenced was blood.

The CDR3 reads CASSLEVRVDTQYF. In nucleotides, the CDR3 is TGTGCCAGCAGTTTAGAAGTTCGAGTGGATACGCAGTATTTT. The chain uses TRBV12-3 or TRBV12-4 and TRBJ2-3; D unclear. Trimming left V 1 base short and J 6 bases short, with 11 bases between. The CDR3 is 14 amino acids.